The T cell receptor (beta chain) described here comes from a study of T cell responses to AZD1222 COVID-19 vaccine listed by TCRdb under 2021. About the full investigation: Because spike-specific TCR depth and breadth did not differ between the two schedules, AZD1222 recipients who got a second dose at roughly 4 weeks were pooled with those who got a second dose at roughly 12 weeks. Enrollment into the trials was organized by age into subgroups of 18-55, 56-69 and 70-plus years, and those subgroups contained about 160, 30 and 59 TCR-sequenced participants, respectively. A total of around 240 trial participants underwent TCR sequencing, of whom nearly 210 received two doses of AZD1222 and approximately 25 received two doses of the MenACWY control vaccine.

The CDR3 measures 15 amino acids from cysteine to phenylalanine. Only the CDR3 DNA stays, 45 bases, in frame from base 1. CDR1 and CDR2 are read off the germline V gene (reference sequence) as MNHEY and SMNVEV. V and J are truncated by 4 bases and 6 bases respectively, leaving an intervening sequence of 18 bases. What the research found in general, with its limitations: Spike-specific TCR breadth and depth rose significantly after two AZD1222 doses compared with day 0 and with MenACWY recipients. Only five or six AZD1222 recipients were SARS-CoV-2 seropositive at baseline, limiting conclusions about previously exposed vaccinees. The 56-69-year group was small, and its depth increase did not reach significance, likely because of low power. The vaccine-associated CD4 TCRs covered the entire spike protein, and the dominant responses fell in regions 160-218 and 743-854. Nearly half of unique spike-specific TCRs reportedly recognized epitopes outside regions mutated in the B.1.351 and B.1.1.7 variants. Participants were mostly white British and included more females than males, and it was suggested by the authors that clonal diversity may have been underestimated. Because no day 14 peak-response samples were available, repertoires were characterized only after the peak T cell response.

In regard to this clone: Its antigen is not yet known. Base-call qualities are not available, and no considerably larger clone is one nucleotide away.

The CDR3 regions of human TCRbeta chains were analyzed by immunosequencing. In the authors' own workflow: TCRs in the repertoires were matched against a reference library of SARS-CoV-2-specific TCRs that had been generated with the MIRA antigen-specificity platform. Breadth was defined as the fraction of unique TCRs that were SARS-CoV-2-associated, and depth was defined as the fraction of total T cells that were SARS-CoV-2-associated. Each spike-specific TCR was assigned to its reactive spike region and to a CD4 or CD8 class using the MIRA data. Log10-transformed breadth and depth values were compared by one-way ANOVA with Sidak's multiple comparisons tests. Here the immuneACCESS table is served through TCRdb, limited to in-frame sequences with V and J called. Missing clones are a known gap in these copies; in checked studies unresolved V genes cover under half, and the rest lacks a known reason. V, J and clone size were drawn from that table, and D and trimming were deduced from the DNA. This sample lists tens of thousands of clones; 80% were detected once. The ten largest clones capture less than 25% of the sample.

The time point tag for this specimen amounts to: baseline before first vaccination. Samples from vaccinated people were obtained from the UK trials COV001 and COV002, which included a single-blind randomized controlled phase 2/3 trial of AZD1222 (ChAdOx1 nCoV-19) in healthy adults. For TCRbeta chain sequencing, PBMC samples were collected from trial participants at day 0 and at day 28 after the second dose. The sample in question was peripheral blood, obtained on day 0 of AZD1222 vaccination. This chain is built from TRBV27 and TRBJ1-2; the D gene assignment is ambiguous. This receptor was identified in an adult in good health. The DNA reads as follows: TGTGCCAGCAGTTCTTTCCAGCCGTGGAGGGATGGCTACACCTTC. Its coded protein is CASSSFQPWRDGYTF.